This TCR beta chain was recovered during a study of T cell responses to AZD1222 COVID-19 vaccine. Germline CDR1 is SGHTS and CDR2 is YDEGEE. The length of the CDR3 is 19 residues. The V end was cut by 2 bases, the J end by 0 bases, with 21 bases between. Only in-frame clones appear in the TCRdb table, and some are missing; sequencing was by immunoSEQ multiplex PCR. The sample records 90,000 to 150,000 clones, roughly nine tenths being singletons. The receptor's source is an adult in good health. The sample in question was peripheral blood, obtained on day 0 of AZD1222 vaccination. The chain couples TRBV5-8 to TRBJ1-5; possible D gene TRBD1, 6 bases. This chain's CDR3 is CASSFRGGGFQGSNQPQHF. CDR3 in DNA: TGTGCCAGCAGCTTTAGGGGGGGCGGTTTTCAGGGTAGCAATCAGCCCCAGCATTTT.